The 3 T cell receptor beta chains reported below all come from one sample, sequenced in a study of blood T cell repertoires in COVID-19. Only in-frame clones appear in the TCRdb table, and some are missing; sequencing was by immunoSEQ multiplex PCR. The sample has 360,000 or so clones; around nine tenths are singletons. Sequenced input: PBMCs or T cells enriched from blood (not recorded which). Source of these receptors: a woman between 25 and 40 years old who had recovered from COVID-19.

The CDR3, as DNA: TGTGCCAGCAGTTTAACCACTACACCTCAAGAGACCCAGTACTTC. Amino acids: CASSLTTTPQETQYF. The chain links TRBV27 to TRBJ2-5; D unclear. The CDR3 is 15 amino acids. Germline lookup yields CDR1 MNHEY and CDR2 SMNVEV (reference sequence). V lost 2 bases and J 2 bases, leaving 12 bases between the germline ends.

J is TRBJ2-7 and V is TRBV6-6; D is undetermined. The CDR3 sequence is 14 residues long. In germline, CDR1 is MNHNY, CDR2 SVGAGI (reference sequence). V was shortened by 2 bases and J by 1 base, with 9 bases between the two germline ends. The CDR3 region is CASSYHQASYEQYF. As DNA, the CDR3 is TGTGCCAGCAGTTACCATCAGGCTTCCTACGAGCAGTACTTC.

This rearrangement joins TRBV7-9 to TRBJ1-2, with D maybe TRBD1 (6 bases). This CDR3 is 15 amino acids long. Per germline, CDR1 SEHNR and CDR2 FQNEAQ (reference sequence). Trimming took off 4 bases at V and 5 bases at J, with 17 bases between the two ends. CDR3 sequence (DNA): TGTGCCAGCAGCTCAAGAGGTGGACAGAATTATGGCTACACCTTC. Protein product: CASSSRGGQNYGYTF.